Included here is one T cell receptor beta chain sequence, with context. Its antigen is unknown. From the 5' RACE reads, TCRdb called clonotypes with MiXCR, one entry per CDR3 protein. Among 300,000 to 350,000 distinct CDR3 sequences listed, more than 9% were seen once. This sample was included in a study of identical twins. Study findings and constraints: Donors were not followed over many years; analysis was cross-sectional. Insertion counts were lower in abundant cord blood beta clonotypes, a trend that memory repertoires did not show.

These same records also appear under a second study, on yellow fever vaccine responses in identical twins. That report adds: Twins' vaccine T cell response reportedly gave the appearance of partial convergence and partial personalization.

Material for sequencing was CD8+ T cells sorted from blood. The clonotype comes from a woman between 18 and 29 years old in good health.

In DNA form, the CDR3 reads TGTGCCAGTAACCCTCGTGCGGGCTACTCCTACGAGCAGTACTTC. The encoded protein is CASNPRAGYSYEQYF. The J gene is TRBJ2-7, the V gene TRBV19; D perhaps matches TRBD2 (5 bases). Germline V CDR1 and CDR2: LNHDA, SQIVND (reference sequence). The CDR3 length is 15 residues. The V gene lost 7 bases and the J gene lost 0 bases, with 16 bases spanning the gap.